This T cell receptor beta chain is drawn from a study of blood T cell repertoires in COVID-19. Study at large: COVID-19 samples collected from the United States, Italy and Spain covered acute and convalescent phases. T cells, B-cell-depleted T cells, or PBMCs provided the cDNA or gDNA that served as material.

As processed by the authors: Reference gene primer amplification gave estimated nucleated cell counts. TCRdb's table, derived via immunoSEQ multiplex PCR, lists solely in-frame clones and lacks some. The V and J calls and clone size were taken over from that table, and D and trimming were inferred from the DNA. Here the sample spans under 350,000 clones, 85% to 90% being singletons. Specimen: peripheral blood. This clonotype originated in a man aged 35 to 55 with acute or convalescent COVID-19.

CDR3 bases: TGTGCCAGCAGCGGCCGACTAGCGGGGGGGCACAATGAGCAGTTCTTC. This codes for CASSGRLAGGHNEQFF. The rearrangement links TRBV9 to TRBJ2-1; 14 bases align to TRBD2. Germline-derived CDR1 and CDR2 are SGDLS and YYNGEE. J lost 5 bases, V lost 3 bases, and 4 bases had no gene match. The CDR3 sequence is 16 residues long.